These 26 T cell receptor beta chains were all obtained from the same sample, sequenced in a study of shared clonotypes between healthy human individuals. The protocol was immunoSEQ multiplex PCR, while the TCRdb copy is restricted to in-frame clones and leaves out a portion. Altogether millions of clones are present, roughly 96% being singletons, with the ten largest covering 0.1% to 0.15%. The sample taken for sequencing was naive CD4+ T cells sorted from blood. Subset specified: CD45RA+ positively selected. These receptors originate from a man younger than 35 in good health.

The rearrangement links TRBV28 to TRBJ1-2, with 7 bases that match TRBD1. This CDR3 spans 15 amino acids. V shed 6 bases, J shed 3 bases, and the junction held 10 bases outside the gene matches. Germline CDR1 is MDHEN and CDR2 is SYDVKM. The CDR3 DNA is TGTGCCAGCAGGTTGCCCACCGGGACAGACTATGGCTACACCTTC. This sequence encodes CASRLPTGTDYGYTF.

The J gene is TRBJ1-5, the V gene TRBV6-5; TRBD1 is a possible D gene (6 bases). From germline, CDR1 is MNHEY and CDR2 SVGAGI. There are 15 residues in the CDR3. The V end lost 4 bases, the J end lost 0 bases, and 10 bases lay between the germline ends. The CDR3 region is CASSSYRDSNQPQHF. The CDR3 DNA reads TGTGCCAGCAGTTCCTACAGGGATAGCAATCAGCCCCAGCATTTT.

V gene TRBV7-8 combines with J gene TRBJ2-3; D remains unclear. Deletions cut 1 base from V and 5 bases from J, with 19 bases between. CDR3 size: 17 residues. The germline V gene has CDR1 SGHVS and CDR2 FQNEAQ. The DNA for the CDR3 is TGTGCCAGCAGCTTAGGTTTTCCGACCGGCTTGGGAGATACGCAGTATTTT. Translated: CASSLGFPTGLGDTQYF.

As concerns this clone: Distinct nucleotide sequences in the sample also encode this CDR3. This sequence joins TRBV5-1 and TRBJ2-3; no definite D call. V lost 4 bases and J 4 bases, leaving 7 bases between the germline ends. CDR1 and CDR2 (germline): SGHRS, YFSETQ. The CDR3 covers 12 residues. Here the CDR3 DNA reads TGCGCCAGCAGCCCTGGTTCAGATACGCAGTATTTT. This gives the protein CASSPGSDTQYF. The full variable domain, with the rest looked up from reference TRBV5-1 and TRBJ2-3, is KAGVTQTPRYLIKTRGQQVTLSCSPISGHRSVSWYQQTPGQGLQFLFEYFSETQRNKGNFPGRFSGRQFSNSRSEMNVSTLELGDSALYLCASSPGSDTQYFGPGTRLTVL.

This sequence joins TRBV5-6 and TRBJ2-5, with D perhaps TRBD1 (6 bases). The germline V gene has CDR1 SGHDT and CDR2 YYEEEE. Trimming stripped 2 bases from V and 5 bases from J, with 13 bases between. This CDR3 spans 14 amino acids. The CDR3 region is CASSLGGPGETQYF. CDR3 in DNA: TGTGCCAGCAGCTTAGGGGGTCCTGGCGAGACCCAGTACTTC.

V and J are TRBV28 and TRBJ1-5; D might be TRBD1 (5 bases). V lost 7 bases and J lost 2, with 12 bases in between. CDR1 is MDHEN and CDR2 is SYDVKM in the germline V gene. This CDR3 region has 14 residues. CDR3 region: CASTQGLGNQPQHF. The CDR3 DNA reads TGTGCCAGCACCCAGGGTCTGGGCAATCAGCCCCAGCATTTT.

This clone is a singleton in its sample. This same CDR3 is encoded by further DNA sequences in the sample. The chain employs TRBV9 and TRBJ2-3; D remains unclear. CDR3 size: 15 residues. V gave up 0 bases and J gave up 0 bases, with 8 bases separating them. Per the germline V gene, CDR1 is SGDLS and CDR2 is YYNGEE. CDR3 bases: TGTGCCAGCAGCGTAGATGGCACTAGCACAGATACGCAGTATTTT. This sequence encodes CASSVDGTSTDTQYF. Looking up the rest from reference TRBV9 and TRBJ2-3 gives the full variable domain: DSGVTQTPKHLITATGQRVTLRCSPRSGDLSVYWYQQSLDQGLQFLIQYYNGEERAKGNILERFSAQQFPDLHSELNLSSLELGDSALYFCASSVDGTSTDTQYFGPGTRLTVL.

The chain links TRBV21-1 to TRBJ1-3. TRBV21-1 is a documented pseudogene. This CDR3 has 13 residues. CDR3 in DNA: TGTGCCAGCAGCAACGGCACTGGAAACACCATATATTTT. Translation: CASSNGTGNTIYF.

This chain links TRBV10-3 with TRBJ1-1; 9 nucleotides align to TRBD1. Germline trimming cut 4 bases from V and 11 bases from J; bases unmatched to any gene: 14. The germline V gene has CDR1 ENHRY and CDR2 SYGVKD. The CDR3 extends over 15 amino acids. The chain's CDR3 is CAISGTGGAKSRAFF. The CDR3 bases are TGTGCCATCAGTGGAACAGGGGGCGCGAAGTCGAGGGCTTTCTTT.

The chain uses TRBV7-2 and TRBJ2-7; the D gene could be TRBD1 or TRBD2 (6 bases each). CDR3 size: 15 residues. Germline V gene data show CDR1 as SGHTA and CDR2 as FQGNSA. V was shortened by 5 bases and J by 6 bases, with 20 bases between the two germline ends. This CDR3 is CASSPQTGAGGEQYF. CDR3 DNA sequence: TGTGCCAGCAGCCCTCAGACAGGTGCCGGGGGCGAGCAGTACTTC.

In the case of this clone: The sample holds other DNA sequences that translate to the same CDR3. The V call is TRBV5-1, the J call TRBJ2-7; D is uncertain. CDR3 length: 14 residues. V was clipped by 0 bases and J by 0 bases, with 7 bases between them. From germline, CDR1 is SGHRS and CDR2 YFSETQ. CDR3 sequence (DNA): TGCGCCAGCAGCTTGGGGCAGGCCTCCTACGAGCAGTACTTC. Translation: CASSLGQASYEQYF.

The chain couples TRBV10-3 to TRBJ2-7; D ambiguous. Deletions cut 4 bases from V and 1 base from J, with 5 bases between. The CDR3 is made up of 12 amino acids. Germline V CDR1 and CDR2: ENHRY, SYGVKD. Here the CDR3 reads CAISAQSYEQYF. The DNA for the CDR3 is TGTGCCATCAGTGCCCAGTCCTACGAGCAGTACTTC.

The genes are TRBV28 and TRBJ1-6, with D perhaps TRBD1 (5 bases). The germline CDR1 and CDR2 sequences are MDHEN and SYDVKM. CDR3 length: 14 residues. Trimming shortened V by 6 bases and J by 2 bases, and 8 bases separated the two germline ends. The DNA of the CDR3 is TGTGCCAGCAGGGGGCCAGCCTATAATTCACCCCTCCACTTT. Its translation: CASRGPAYNSPLHF.

About this clone itself: The sample holds other DNA sequences that translate to the same CDR3. V and J are TRBV27 and TRBJ1-2, with a weak D call TRBD1 (6 bases). The germline V and J ends were trimmed by 3 bases and 4 bases, with 9 bases remaining between them. Germline CDR1 reads MNHEY; CDR2 reads SMNVEV (reference sequence). CDR3 length: 13 amino acids. As DNA, the CDR3 is TGTGCCAGCAGTTTTTTGGACAGCTATGGCTACACCTTC. It yields the protein CASSFLDSYGYTF.

This rearrangement joins TRBV27 to TRBJ2-7; 9 bases align to TRBD2. V shed 8 bases and J 4 bases; nucleotides not matched to a gene: 9. The germline V gene has CDR1 MNHEY and CDR2 SMNVEV (reference sequence). CDR3 length: 14 amino acids. Written as DNA, the CDR3 is TGTGCCAGCTCCCGGCGGGAGGGCCGTTACGAGCAGTACTTC. Amino acids: CASSRREGRYEQYF.

CDR3 sequence: CALSGSSYNEQFF. The DNA for the CDR3 is TGTGCGTTAAGCGGTAGCTCCTACAATGAGCAGTTCTTC. The chain joins TRBV30 to TRBJ2-1; tentative D call: TRBD2 (5 bases). The CDR3 runs 13 residues. CDR1 is GTSNPN and CDR2 is SVGIG in the germline V gene (reference sequence).

The chain has TRBV10-2 and TRBJ1-5; TRBD1 might be the D (6 bases). This CDR3 comprises 13 residues. The V and J ends lost 8 bases and 4 bases respectively, with 12 bases between them. Germline CDR1 reads WSHSY; CDR2 reads SAAADI. CDR3 sequence (DNA): TGCGCCAGCTCGGACAGAAATAATCAGCCCCAGCATTTT. Amino acid sequence: CASSDRNNQPQHF.

The rearrangement uses TRBV6-1 and TRBJ1-6; D is perhaps TRBD1 (5 bases). Germline V gene data show CDR1 as MNHNS and CDR2 as SASEGT. V lost 4 bases and J 7 bases, leaving 11 bases between the germline ends. The CDR3 length is 14 residues. The CDR3 sequence: CASSGQPENSPLHF. CDR3 DNA: TGTGCCAGCAGTGGACAGCCCGAGAATTCACCCCTCCACTTT.

This chain joins TRBV5-4 and TRBJ2-7; D gene unclear. The germline CDR1 and CDR2 sequences are SGHNT and YYREEE (reference sequence). The germline V and J ends were trimmed by 4 bases and 5 bases, with 7 bases remaining between them. The CDR3 runs to 11 residues. The CDR3 nucleotides are TGTGCCAGCAGCCAGGCGGACGAGCAGTACTTC. This sequence encodes CASSQADEQYF.

This chain uses TRBV18 with TRBJ2-7, with 7 bases identical to TRBD2. CDR3 length: 15 residues. Trimming took 3 bases from V and 6 from J; bases not matched to a gene: 11. Per the germline V gene, CDR1 is KGHSH and CDR2 is LQKENI. CDR3 bases: TGTGCCAGCTCACCTATGGGACTAACCAGTACCGAGCAGTACTTC. This codes for CASSPMGLTSTEQYF.

The chain has TRBV14 and TRBJ2-2, with TRBD2 matching over 7 bases. The CDR3 extends over 17 amino acids. V was pared by 4 bases and J by 1 base, with 9 bases of the junction left unmatched. Germline CDR1 and CDR2: SGHDN and FVKESK. For the CDR3, the DNA is TGTGCCAGCAGCCGGATAGCGGGTCTTAGGAACACCGGGGAGCTGTTTTTT. It specifies CASSRIAGLRNTGELFF.

The rearrangement links TRBV7-2 to TRBJ2-7, with 7 positions matching TRBD1. The CDR3 length is 14 residues. The ends lost 2 bases at V and 4 bases at J; junction bases unmatched: 5. Germline values: CDR1 SGHTA, CDR2 FQGNSA. CDR3 sequence reads: CASSLQGGAYEQYF. Here the CDR3 DNA reads TGTGCCAGCAGCTTACAAGGGGGCGCGTACGAGCAGTACTTC.

This chain uses TRBV5-1 with TRBJ1-6; D unresolved. Germline V CDR1 and CDR2: SGHRS, YFSETQ. This CDR3 comprises 15 residues. V was pared by 0 bases and J by 7 bases, with 11 bases between. In nucleotides, the CDR3 is TGCGCCAGCAGCTTGGAAACAAACGAGAATTCACCCCTCCACTTT. Amino acid sequence: CASSLETNENSPLHF. Supplemented by reference TRBV5-1 and TRBJ1-6, the full variable domain reads KAGVTQTPRYLIKTRGQQVTLSCSPISGHRSVSWYQQTPGQGLQFLFEYFSETQRNKGNFPGRFSGRQFSNSRSEMNVSTLELGDSALYLCASSLETNENSPLHFGNGTRLTVT.

The V gene is TRBV6-5, the J gene TRBJ2-7; D is possibly TRBD1 (6 bases). Germline assignment: CDR1 MNHEY and CDR2 SVGAGI. The V and J ends lost 5 bases and 5 bases respectively, with 13 bases between them. The CDR3 consists of 13 residues. The CDR3 here is CASSKDRVNEQYF. CDR3 DNA: TGTGCCAGCAGTAAGGACAGAGTCAACGAGCAGTACTTC.

The chain is built from TRBV5-4 and TRBJ1-2; maybe TRBD1 (5 bases). The CDR3 has 12 residues. Trimming took 0 bases from V and 10 from J, leaving 10 bases between them. Germline V CDR1 and CDR2: SGHNT, YYREEE (reference sequence). This CDR3 is CASSLDRFDYTF. CDR3 bases: TGTGCCAGCAGCTTGGACAGGTTTGACTACACCTTC. Together with reference TRBV5-4 and TRBJ1-2, the CDR3 gives the full variable domain: ETGVTQSPTHLIKTRGQQVTLRCSSQSGHNTVSWYQQALGQGPQFIFQYYREEENGRGNFPPRFSGLQFPNYSSELNVNALELDDSALYLCASSLDRFDYTFGSGTRLTVV.

This clone was counted once. V usage is TRBV19 and J usage is TRBJ2-2; 7 nucleotides match TRBD1. The CDR3 has 16 residues. J gave up 0 bases and V 2 bases, and 3 bases lay outside the gene matches. Per the germline V gene, CDR1 is LNHDA and CDR2 is SQIVND (reference sequence). DNA for the CDR3: TGTGCCAGTAGTATAATTGGGACAGCGAACACCGGGGAGCTGTTTTTT. It codes for CASSIIGTANTGELFF.